This entry describes one T cell receptor (beta chain). Its antigen is not identified. The entry originates in a study of monozygotic twins with inflammatory bowel disease. Through template switching, UMIs that included a 6-nucleotide sample barcode were added. TCRdb re-called the 5' RACE reads; every CDR3 protein appears as one record, without DNA. This repertoire includes a few hundred thousand distinct CDR3 sequences. Whole-study results and caveats: Sharing of clonotypes with others was lower in IBD patients than in healthy twins, and this was especially so with disease activity. IBD-affected twins scored below their healthy co-twins in TCRbeta diversity (inverse Simpson).

The CDR3 is made up of 14 amino acids. CDR1 is SGHDT, CDR2 YYEEEE, per germline. The chain recombines TRBV5-6 with TRBJ2-1; the TCRdb call, TRBD2, lacks DNA for checking. The sample taken for sequencing was blood. The clonotype was recovered from a human donor with ulcerative colitis or Crohn's disease, or a healthy co-twin of an affected twin (not recorded which). The CDR3 here is CASSWAVGGNEQFF.